The 18 T cell receptor beta chains below all came from one sample that was sequenced in a study of OX40 agonist ivuxolimab in advanced cancers. The protocol was immunoSEQ multiplex PCR, while the TCRdb copy is restricted to in-frame clones and leaves out a portion. The sample lists about 31,000 clones; 82% were seen once. This specimen consisted of CD4+ or CD8+ T cells sorted from blood, obtained in a trial of the OX40 agonist ivuxolimab. The source is an adult with an advanced solid tumor such as melanoma, head and neck, liver or kidney cancer.

V gene TRBV7-3 combines with J gene TRBJ1-1; D ambiguous. The CDR3 has 14 residues. V lost 0 bases, J lost 3 bases, and 8 bases lay in between. Germline values: CDR1 SGHTA, CDR2 FQGTGA. CDR3 sequence: CASSLTGSDTEAFF. The CDR3 DNA follows: TGTGCCAGCAGCTTAACGGGGTCGGACACTGAAGCTTTCTTT. The variable domain in full, with the rest retrieved from reference TRBV7-3 and TRBJ1-1, is GAGVSQTPSNKVTEKGKYVELRCDPISGHTALYWYRQSLGQGPEFLIYFQGTGAADDSGLPNDRFFAVRPEGSVSTLKIQRTERGDSAVYLCASSLTGSDTEAFFGQGTRLTVV.

The chain carries TRBV2 and TRBJ2-1; D uncertain. Deletions cut 4 bases from V and 8 bases from J, with 12 bases between. CDR1 and CDR2 from the germline V gene are SNHLY and FYNNEI. The length of the CDR3 is 13 residues. The CDR3 DNA reads TGTGCCAGCAGTGTTAGTCCAGTCGATGAGCAGTTCTTC. Translation: CASSVSPVDEQFF.

This clone was seen only once. The V and J genes are TRBV6-1 and TRBJ2-7, with D unclear. Germline V gene sequence: CDR1 MNHNS, CDR2 SASEGT. V dropped 11 bases and J dropped 0 bases, with 5 bases sitting between them. This CDR3 is 10 amino acids long. This CDR3 is CARSSYEQYF. CDR3 nucleotide sequence: TGTGCCCGAAGCTCCTACGAGCAGTACTTC.

This chain joins TRBV6-1 and TRBJ2-5, with TRBD2 matching 7 bases. The J call may not be correct, given that the DNA end is closer to TRBJ2-7. The CDR3 length is 15 residues. Germline V lookup: CDR1 MNHNS, CDR2 SASEGT. DNA for the CDR3: TGTGCCTCCTCCCCCACTAGCGCCCGCTCCTACGAGCAGTACTTC. Residues: CASSPTSARSYEQYF.

This chain connects TRBV15 to TRBJ2-5, with D possibly matching TRBD2 (6 bases). The CDR3 spans 15 residues. V was shortened by 5 bases and J by 4 bases, with 17 bases between the two germline ends. The V gene's germline CDR1 is LNHNV and CDR2 YYDKDF (reference sequence). In DNA form, the CDR3 reads TGTGCCACCAGCCATACTTCCCCCGGGGGAGAGACCCAGTACTTC. It encodes CATSHTSPGGETQYF.

The J gene is TRBJ2-5, the V gene TRBV6-5; D possibly corresponds to TRBD2 (6 bases). Judging by the DNA end, TRBJ2-7 fits better; the J call may be wrong. The germline V gene has CDR1 MNHEY and CDR2 SVGAGI. This CDR3 spans 15 amino acids. Written as DNA, the CDR3 is TGTGCCAGCAGTCCCGCACTAGCAGGGCTCAACGAGCAGTACTTC. Amino acids: CASSPALAGLNEQYF.

The chain joins TRBV7-2 to TRBJ2-2; 8 bases align to TRBD1. Germline trimming cut 5 bases from V and 3 bases from J; bases unmatched to any gene: 8. The CDR3 totals 16 residues. In germline, CDR1 is SGHTA, CDR2 FQGNSA. CDR3 in DNA: TGTGCCAGCAGCGCTACAGGGGGGTCGGACACCGGGGAGCTGTTTTTT. This sequence encodes CASSATGGSDTGELFF.

The chain couples TRBV18 to TRBJ2-7; D may be TRBD1 (6 bases). Germline CDR1 and CDR2: KGHSH and LQKENI. This CDR3 region has 15 residues. V was pared by 2 bases and J by 5 bases, with 16 bases between. The CDR3 sequence: CASSPLGQTPHEQYF. CDR3 DNA: TGTGCCAGCTCACCATTAGGACAGACGCCTCACGAGCAGTACTTC.

The rearrangement joins TRBV11-2 to TRBJ1-1, with D maybe TRBD1 (5 bases). CDR1 and CDR2 (germline): SGHAT, FQNNGV. CDR3 length: 15 residues. The V end was cut by 2 bases, the J end by 0 bases, with 10 bases between. The CDR3 here is CASSLPGRMNTEAFF. CDR3 in DNA: TGTGCCAGCAGCTTACCGGGACGGATGAACACTGAAGCTTTCTTT.

The chain is built from TRBV7-9 and TRBJ1-2; D is unresolved. V was trimmed by 9 bases and J by 2 bases, leaving 10 bases between them. CDR1 SEHNR and CDR2 FQNEAQ come from the germline V gene (reference sequence). This CDR3 has 12 residues. The CDR3 protein is CASNNVNYGYTF. The CDR3 nucleotides are TGTGCCAGTAATAATGTAAACTATGGCTACACCTTC.

The chain combines TRBV5-5 with TRBJ2-2, with D perhaps matching TRBD1 (5 bases). The CDR3 runs 17 residues. V lost 2 bases to trimming and J lost 0 bases, with 14 bases between them. The germline V gene has CDR1 SGHKS and CDR2 YYEKEE (reference sequence). DNA of the CDR3: TGTGCCAGCAGCTTACCAGCGACAGCTACGAACACCGGGGAGCTGTTTTTT. Encoded protein: CASSLPATATNTGELFF.

The V gene is TRBV7-9, the J gene TRBJ2-3; D may be TRBD2 (7 bases). Germline V gives CDR1 SEHNR, CDR2 FQNEAQ (reference sequence). The germline V and J ends were trimmed by 5 bases and 3 bases, with 12 bases remaining between them. The CDR3 runs 14 residues. CDR3: CASSLQGGTDTQYF. DNA of the CDR3: TGTGCCAGCAGCCTACAGGGAGGGACAGATACGCAGTATTTT. The full variable domain, rest sourced from reference TRBV7-9 and TRBJ2-3, is DTGVSQNPRHKITKRGQNVTFRCDPISEHNRLYWYRQTLGQGPEFLTYFQNEAQLEKSRLLSDRFSAERPKGSFSTLEIQRTEQGDSAMYLCASSLQGGTDTQYFGPGTRLTVL.

This sequence joins TRBV5-4 and TRBJ1-2; no reliable D call. The germline V gene has CDR1 SGHNT and CDR2 YYREEE (reference sequence). Trimming left V 0 bases short and J 0 bases short, with 12 bases between. The CDR3 length is 16 residues. The CDR3 DNA reads as TGTGCCAGCAGCTTGGAGCGGGGAAACCCTAACTATGGCTACACCTTC. Its translation is CASSLERGNPNYGYTF.

The genes are TRBV10-2 and TRBJ2-5; TRBD2 matches at 7 bases. The CDR3 length is 16 residues. V lost 7 bases, J lost 4 bases, and 15 bases stayed unmatched. Germline CDR1 and CDR2: WSHSY and SAAADI. In nucleotides, the CDR3 is TGCGCCAGCACTGGAAGGGAGGGAGGATTATCAGAGACCCAGTACTTC. Its translation is CASTGREGGLSETQYF.

This clone was observed once. The chain employs TRBV27 and TRBJ1-4; D remains ambiguous. CDR3 size: 17 residues. The germline gives CDR1 MNHEY, CDR2 SMNVEV (reference sequence). Trimming removed 2 bases from V and 5 bases from J, with 18 bases in between. CDR3 DNA: TGTGCCAGCAGTTTACGCCGCCAGTGGGTAAAGAATGAAAAACTGTTTTTT. It is translated as CASSLRRQWVKNEKLFF.

The J gene is TRBJ2-5, the V gene TRBV7-3; 10 bases line up with TRBD1. The V and J ends lost 1 base and 7 bases, in that order; junction bases with no gene match: 12. This CDR3 is built from 17 residues. Germline CDR1 reads SGHTA; CDR2 reads FQGTGA. CDR3 coding DNA: TGTGCCAGCAGCTTAATCGGGACAGGGGCACGGGGTGGGACCCAGTACTTC. Residues: CASSLIGTGARGGTQYF. Supplemented by reference TRBV7-3 and TRBJ2-5, the full variable domain reads GAGVSQTPSNKVTEKGKYVELRCDPISGHTALYWYRQSLGQGPEFLIYFQGTGAADDSGLPNDRFFAVRPEGSVSTLKIQRTERGDSAVYLCASSLIGTGARGGTQYFGPGTRLLVL.

In its sample, this clone was seen once. CDR3 coding DNA: TGTGCCAGCAGCCAAGGAGCGAGTTTCGCAGATACGCAGTATTTT. The encoded protein is CASSQGASFADTQYF. The gene calls are TRBV4-2 and TRBJ2-3; D uncertain. CDR1 is LGHNA and CDR2 is YNFKEQ in the germline V gene. This CDR3 is 15 amino acids long. Trimming cost V 1 base and J 4 bases, with 12 bases left between them.

V and J are TRBV28 and TRBJ2-5; 10 positions agree with TRBD2. J gave up 0 bases and V 4 bases, and 5 bases lay outside the gene matches. CDR1 is MDHEN and CDR2 is SYDVKM in the germline V gene. The CDR3 has 16 amino acids. In DNA, the CDR3 is TGTGCCAGCAGTTCCGCGGGACTAGCGTACCAAGAGACCCAGTACTTC. It codes for CASSSAGLAYQETQYF. Full variable domain (missing parts from reference TRBV28 and TRBJ2-5): DVKVTQSSRYLVKRTGEKVFLECVQDMDHENMFWYRQDPGLGLRLIYFSYDVKMKEKGDIPEGYSVSREKKERFSLILESASTNQTSMYLCASSSAGLAYQETQYFGPGTRLLVL.